These 5 T cell receptor beta chains share one sample of origin, sequenced in a study of blood T cell repertoires in COVID-19. Clones were read by immunoSEQ multiplex PCR, and TCRdb kept only the in-frame ones, dropping some. The sample consists of 140,000 to 150,000 clones, around four fifths of them appearing once. Material for sequencing was peripheral blood. All receptors come from a woman between 35 and 50 years old with active or convalescent COVID-19.

This chain joins TRBV9 and TRBJ2-3; D is unclear. Germline values: CDR1 SGDLS, CDR2 YYNGEE. V lost 0 bases and J 2 bases, leaving 4 bases between the germline ends. CDR3 length equals 13 residues. The CDR3 bases are TGTGCCAGCAGCGTAGATCTCACAGATACGCAGTATTTT. Encoded protein: CASSVDLTDTQYF.

The chain links TRBV10-2 to TRBJ2-4; TRBD1 aligns across 9 bases. The CDR3 has 17 residues. CDR1 WSHSY and CDR2 SAAADI come from the germline V gene. With V trimmed by 4 bases and J by 3 bases, 10 bases remained unmatched. CDR3 nucleotide sequence: TGCGCCAGCAGTGGGGCGGGACAGGGTTCGATCAAAAACATTCAGTACTTC. This gives the protein CASSGAGQGSIKNIQYF.

This clone was counted between two and nine times. This sequence joins TRBV5-8 and TRBJ1-6, with 9 bases fitting TRBD1. Per germline, CDR1 SGHTS and CDR2 YDEGEE. CDR3 length: 15 amino acids. The J segment lost 8 bases and the V segment lost 4 bases, leaving 7 bases of the junction unmatched. This CDR3 is CASSRDREGDSPLHF. The CDR3 DNA reads TGTGCCAGCAGCAGGGACAGGGAAGGGGATTCACCCCTCCACTTT.

V and J are TRBV5-1 and TRBJ1-6; possible D gene TRBD1, 5 bases. The CDR3 has 13 residues. CDR1 and CDR2 (germline): SGHRS, YFSETQ. Trimming removed 4 bases from V and 12 bases from J, with 14 bases in between. CDR3 coding DNA: TGCGCCAGCAGCCCTGGGGGGTTGGAACCCCTCCACTTT. Translation: CASSPGGLEPLHF. The entire variable domain, with the rest obtained from reference TRBV5-1 and TRBJ1-6, is as follows: KAGVTQTPRYLIKTRGQQVTLSCSPISGHRSVSWYQQTPGQGLQFLFEYFSETQRNKGNFPGRFSGRQFSNSRSEMNVSTLELGDSALYLCASSPGGLEPLHFGNGTRLTVT.

The table lists this clone with a count of one. V and J are TRBV7-9 and TRBJ1-1, with 7 bases that match TRBD1. Per germline, CDR1 SEHNR and CDR2 FQNEAQ (reference sequence). This CDR3 has 15 residues. Losses at the gene ends were 5 bases for V and 5 bases for J; bases not matched to a gene: 11. CDR3 sequence: CASSLRQTGVTEAFF. DNA of the CDR3: TGTGCCAGCAGCCTCCGACAAACAGGGGTTACTGAAGCTTTCTTT.